Listed here are 11 T cell receptor beta chains from one sample, sequenced in a study of PD-1 blockade in mismatch repair-deficient tumors (dated by TCRdb to between 2016 and 2019). The receptor library was made with the immunoSEQ multiplex PCR assay. The table comes from immuneACCESS by way of TCRdb, which keeps in-frame sequences with V and J called. Part of the clones is missing from these tables; in studies checked, under half for an unresolved V gene and the rest for unknown reasons. A total of about 100,000 clones appear in this sample, 70% to 85% of them only once. The ten largest clones capture around 6.5% of the sample. This specimen was peripheral blood, taken roughly 35 weeks after starting pembrolizumab. These receptors all come from an adult with mismatch repair-deficient cancer.

This sequence joins TRBV6-1 and TRBJ2-3; D uncertain. Germline V gives CDR1 MNHNS, CDR2 SASEGT. With 4 bases removed from V and 8 bases from J, the gap between germline ends came to 13 bases. This CDR3 has 13 residues. CDR3 residues: CASSALVAGTQYF. CDR3 DNA: TGTGCCAGCAGTGCCCTTGTAGCAGGTACGCAGTATTTT.

The chain is built from TRBV13 and TRBJ2-7; perhaps TRBD2 as D (5 bases). Germline CDR1 reads PRHDT; CDR2 reads FYEKMQ (reference sequence). Trimming stripped 5 bases from V and 2 bases from J, with 13 bases between. The CDR3 sequence is 14 residues long. CDR3 sequence (DNA): TGTGCCAGCAGCCCTCCAGCGGCCGCCTACGAGCAGTACTTC. This encodes CASSPPAAAYEQYF. Full variable domain (remainder filled in from reference TRBV13 and TRBJ2-7): AAGVIQSPRHLIKEKRETATLKCYPIPRHDTVYWYQQGPGQDPQFLISFYEKMQSDKGSIPDRFSAQQFSDYHSELNMSSLELGDSALYFCASSPPAAAYEQYFGPGTRLTVT.

In its sample, this clone was seen once. This sequence joins TRBV28 and TRBJ1-2, with D perhaps matching TRBD1 (5 bases). The germline gives CDR1 MDHEN, CDR2 SYDVKM. The V end was cut by 7 bases, the J end by 4 bases, with 19 bases between. The CDR3 is 15 amino acids. Here the CDR3 reads CASIFDRRQGYGYTF. DNA of the CDR3: TGTGCCAGCATCTTTGACCGTCGGCAGGGCTATGGCTACACCTTC.

This chain joins TRBV19 and TRBJ1-1, with TRBD1 as a possible D gene (5 bases). This CDR3 contains 13 residues. Trimming removed 5 bases from V and 5 bases from J, with 12 bases in between. Germline CDR1 is LNHDA and CDR2 is SQIVND (reference sequence). In DNA form, the CDR3 reads TGTGCCAGTAGTTTTGGGGGAGATACTGAAGCTTTCTTT. Residues: CASSFGGDTEAFF.

The chain has TRBV27 and TRBJ2-1; 10 bases fit TRBD2. V was clipped by 5 bases and J by 4 bases; unmatched bases: 8. This CDR3 region has 16 residues. The germline CDR1 and CDR2 sequences are MNHEY and SMNVEV (reference sequence). CDR3 DNA: TGTGCCAGCAGTATCCTGACTAGCGGGCCGTACAATGAGCAGTTCTTC. It is translated as CASSILTSGPYNEQFF.

The chain carries TRBV9 and TRBJ2-3; D gene uncertain. The ends were cut back, 3 bases at V and 2 bases at J, with 4 bases in the middle. Germline loops: CDR1 SGDLS, CDR2 YYNGEE. The CDR3 is 12 amino acids. The CDR3 here is CASSDPTDTQYF. CDR3 nucleotides: TGTGCCAGCAGCGATCCCACAGATACGCAGTATTTT.

The chain has TRBV4-1 and TRBJ2-2; 14 bases are shared with TRBD2. The V gene end was trimmed by 6 bases and the J gene end by 6 bases; junction bases not matched to a gene: 6. The germline CDR1 and CDR2 sequences are MGHRA and YSYEKL. This CDR3 has 16 amino acids. CDR3 nucleotides: TGCGCCAGCAGTCTGGGACTAGCGGGAGTAGCCGGGGAGCTGTTTTTT. As protein: CASSLGLAGVAGELFF.

The rearrangement uses TRBV7-2 and TRBJ1-5, with unresolved D. V was cut by 5 bases and J by 6 bases, with 11 bases left in between. Per the germline V gene, CDR1 is SGHTA and CDR2 is FQGNSA. The CDR3 is made up of 13 amino acids. The CDR3 region has the DNA TGTGCCAGCAGCCCCGGATACTCTCAGCCCCAGCATTTT. Translated: CASSPGYSQPQHF.

V is TRBV2 and J is TRBJ1-5; D is ambiguous. The CDR3 contains 13 residues. Trimming removed 2 bases at V and 4 bases at J, with 6 bases between. Germline V CDR1 and CDR2: SNHLY, FYNNEI. This chain's CDR3 is CASSENGNQPQHF. The CDR3 DNA follows: TGTGCCAGCAGTGAAAATGGAAATCAGCCCCAGCATTTT.

The V and J genes are TRBV5-1 and TRBJ2-3, with 11 bases matching TRBD2. The CDR3 is 14 amino acids. The germline gives CDR1 SGHRS, CDR2 YFSETQ. V dropped 2 bases and J dropped 5; count of bases not matched to a gene: 1. This CDR3 is CASSFSGREDTQYF. CDR3 in DNA: TGCGCCAGCAGCTTTAGCGGGAGGGAAGATACGCAGTATTTT.

This chain uses TRBV29-1 with TRBJ1-5, with 8 bases identical to TRBD1. Germline loops: CDR1 SQVTM, CDR2 ANQGSEA. The CDR3 covers 14 residues. The trim removed 6 bases at V and 4 bases at J, leaving 8 bases unmatched. The CDR3 region has the DNA TGCAGCGTCTCTGGGGACAGGCTGAATCAGCCCCAGCATTTT. This encodes CSVSGDRLNQPQHF.